This is a list of T cell receptor beta chains from one sample in a study of cytomegalovirus exposure and HLA in healthy donors. Measured with immunoSEQ multiplex PCR; TCRdb has only the in-frame clones, and not every one. The sample carries 110,000 to 150,000 clones, approximately 84% recorded once. The sequencing sample was made of PBMCs. All receptors come from a woman aged 40 to 49 in good health and CMV-seronegative. CDR3s include the opening cysteine and the closing phenylalanine or tryptophan. D genes are given only for firm matches. Clone size is given for some rows only: seen once, a few or many times, or a class if the clone is expanded.

D gene,V gene,J gene,clone size,CDR3 DNA,CDR3 protein
TRBD1,TRBV15,TRBJ2-5,-,TGTGCCACCAGCAGGACAGGGACGGAGACCCAGTACTTC,CATSRTGTETQYF
-,TRBV7-9,TRBJ1-1,once,TGTGCCAGCCGGGGGGTCGGGGGACTGAACACTGAAGCTTTCTTT,CASRGVGGLNTEAFF
-,TRBV25-1,TRBJ2-5,-,TGTGCCAGCAGTGAAAGAGGGTACCAAGAGACCCAGTACTTC,CASSERGYQETQYF
-,TRBV7-9,TRBJ1-2,-,TGTGCCAGCAGCTTTATAGCCGCCCGCGGGGAAGCTAACTATGGCTACACCTTC,CASSFIAARGEANYGYTF
TRBD1,TRBV28,TRBJ2-2,-,TGTGCCAGCAGTTTCCTTGGACAGGGGGCTTGGGACACCGGGGAGCTGTTTTTT,CASSFLGQGAWDTGELFF
-,TRBV5-4,TRBJ2-7,few,TGTGCCAGCAGCTATAGAAGCTCCTACGAGCAGTACTTC,CASSYRSSYEQYF
-,TRBV11-1,TRBJ2-1,-,TGTGCCAGCAGCTTCGGAGATCCCAATGAGCAGTTCTTC,CASSFGDPNEQFF
-,TRBV4-3,TRBJ2-6,few,TGCGCCAGCAGCCCCGCCCTCGGTGGGGCCAACGTCCTGACTTTC,CASSPALGGANVLTF
TRBD1,TRBV9,TRBJ2-5,-,TGTGCCAGCAGCGTCGGCCAGGGACAGGGAGAGACCCAGTACTTC,CASSVGQGQGETQYF
-,TRBV19,TRBJ1-2,-,TGTGCCAGTAGCCCTCAAGGACAGCTCTTCGACTATGGCTACACCTTC,CASSPQGQLFDYGYTF
-,TRBV9,TRBJ1-3,once,TGTGCCAGCAGCGTAGCAGACTCTGGAAACACCATATATTTT,CASSVADSGNTIYF
TRBD2,TRBV28,TRBJ2-2,once,TGTGCCAGCAGTTTAATTGGGAGGGGAATCACCGGGGAGCTGTTTTTT,CASSLIGRGITGELFF
-,TRBV7-9,TRBJ1-2,-,TGTGCCAGCAGCCACGAAGGGGGAAGGATTTATGGCTACACCTTC,CASSHEGGRIYGYTF
TRBD1,TRBV2,TRBJ2-5,-,TGTGCCAGCAGTGGGGACAGGGGTAGGGGCCAAGAGACCCAGTACTTC,CASSGDRGRGQETQYF
-,TRBV5-1,TRBJ2-5,-,TGCGCCAGCAGCTTAAATCCCTCCCTTGCGGCCCTCGGGGAGACCCAGTACTTC,CASSLNPSLAALGETQYF
-,TRBV5-8,TRBJ2-3,-,TGTGCCAGCCTTAGCGGACGCACAGATACGCAGTATTTT,CASLSGRTDTQYF
-,TRBV28,TRBJ1-5,-,TGTGCCAGCAGTGCGGGGGGTAGTAATCAGCCCCAGCATTTT,CASSAGGSNQPQHF
-,TRBV4-3,TRBJ2-5,-,TGCGCCAGCAGCCTTTTTGAGGGCTCCCAAGAGACCCAGTACTTC,CASSLFEGSQETQYF
-,TRBV4-2,TRBJ1-5,-,TGTGCCAGCAGCCTGGACATAGGGGTCCAGCCCCAGCATTTT,CASSLDIGVQPQHF
TRBD2,TRBV9,TRBJ2-3,-,TGTGCCAGCAGCGCTAGCGGGAGACCCGGTACAGATACGCAGTATTTT,CASSASGRPGTDTQYF
-,TRBV7-2,TRBJ1-2,-,TGTGCCAGCAGCTTAGGGGACTCCTCTGTCAAGGAGGCCTTC,CASSLGDSSVKEAF
-,TRBV7-2,TRBJ1-1,-,TGTGCCAGCAGCTTATGGGCAGCTATGAACACTGAAGCTTTCTTT,CASSLWAAMNTEAFF